The clone carrying this T cell receptor (beta chain) was recorded once. This record comes from a study of blood T cell repertoires in COVID-19. Profiling relied on immunoSEQ multiplex PCR, and the TCRdb table lists in-frame clones only, not all of them. The sample lists about 140,000 clones, roughly 84% occurring once. Sequencing input: peripheral blood. The receptor was isolated from a human donor in a cohort sampled during active COVID-19.

CDR3 bases: TGTGCCAGTAGTCTTTCGGGACTAGCGGGGGGCTACTCTAGCACAGATACGCAGTATTTT. Translation gives CASSLSGLAGGYSSTDTQYF. The genes are TRBV19 and TRBJ2-3; 15 bases are a match to TRBD2. The CDR3 is 20 residues long. Looked up from germline, CDR1 is LNHDA and CDR2 is SQIVND (reference sequence). The V gene end was trimmed by 5 bases and the J gene end by 0 bases; junction bases not matched to a gene: 12. Looking up the rest from reference TRBV19 and TRBJ2-3 gives the full variable domain: DGGITQSPKYLFRKEGQNVTLSCEQNLNHDAMYWYRQDPGQGLRLIYYSQIVNDFQKGDIAEGYSVSREKKESFPLTVTSAQKNPTAFYLCASSLSGLAGGYSSTDTQYFGPGTRLTVL.